The sequence of this TCR beta chain was determined in a study of blood T cells in healthy people across ages. Study-wide results and caveats: Naive and antigen-experienced cells were not separated, limiting conclusive comparison. When set beside aged donors, long-lived donors presented more naive CD4+ cells and higher diversity.

This clonotype was seen ten or more times. The antigen is unknown. The use of a sample-barcoded 5' primer and a J-beta primer mix characterized a second PCR of roughly 6 to 11 cycles. TCRdb re-called the 5' RACE reads through MiXCR, storing one row per CDR3 protein. The sample includes around 1.7 million distinct CDR3 sequences, about 30% seen only once; the top ten take more than 6%. Trimming stripped 0 bases from V and 4 bases from J, with 12 bases between. Germline V gives CDR1 SQVTM, CDR2 ANQGSEA. This CDR3 spans 14 amino acids. Per sample, extraction of total RNA gave at least 6 micrograms in every case.

Input material: blood. This TCR derives from a woman in her thirties in good health. The gene calls are TRBV29-1 and TRBJ1-2; the D is unclear. The CDR3 loop reads CSVEDQPPSYGYTF. As DNA, the CDR3 is TGCAGCGTTGAAGACCAACCACCGAGCTATGGCTACACCTTC.